This T cell receptor beta chain appears in the sequencing data of a study of blood T cell repertoires in COVID-19. Study-level background: From the United States, Italy and Spain came samples of acute and convalescent COVID-19. PBMCs, B-cell-depleted T cells, or T cells were the source of the cDNA or gDNA that made up the material.

Original analysis: Estimation of nucleated cell counts was performed using reference gene primer amplification. Method: immunoSEQ multiplex PCR; TCRdb's copy keeps in-frame clones and lacks some. Clone size and the V and J calls come from that table; the DNA yielded D and trimming. Among roughly 300,000 clones listed, about 88% were seen once. Germline V gene data show CDR1 as SGHDN and CDR2 as FVKESK. The V end lost 1 base, the J end lost 5 bases, and 8 bases lay between the germline ends. CDR3 size: 14 residues. The rearrangement links TRBV14 to TRBJ2-2; D is perhaps TRBD1 (5 bases). The clonotype originates from a human donor with COVID-19, enrolled during active disease. The donor label of this sample is uncertain. The specimen sequenced was peripheral blood. DNA of the CDR3: TGTGCCAGCAGCCAAGTTCAGGGTACCGGGGAGCTGTTTTTT. Protein product: CASSQVQGTGELFF.